A single sample gave rise to the 20 T cell receptor beta chains below, sequenced in a study of blood T cell repertoires in COVID-19. Using immunoSEQ multiplex PCR, the repertoire was profiled, and TCRdb retains in-frame clones only, with some absent. The sample lists roughly 200,000 clones; nearly 90% were seen once. Material for sequencing was peripheral blood. The receptors shown here come from a man aged 45-65 years with acute or convalescent COVID-19.

This clone was seen only a few times. V usage is TRBV19 and J usage is TRBJ1-6; 9 bases are shared with TRBD1. Germline CDR1 is LNHDA and CDR2 is SQIVND (reference sequence). CDR3 size: 15 residues. V dropped 4 bases and J dropped 10; count of bases not matched to a gene: 8. The CDR3 coding sequence is TGTGCCAGTAGTAAAGGGGGACAGGGTTACTCACCCCTCCACTTT. It codes for CASSKGGQGYSPLHF.

Regarding this clone: The sample holds other DNA sequences that translate to the same CDR3. The V call is TRBV7-6, the J call TRBJ2-3; 9 bases are shared with TRBD1. Germline CDR1 reads SGHVS; CDR2 reads FNYEAQ. Trimming cost V 7 bases and J 6 bases; bases outside gene matches: 8. The CDR3 extends over 14 amino acids. DNA of the CDR3: TGTGCCAGCACGAAGGGACAGGGAACGGATACGCAGTATTTT. This codes for CASTKGQGTDTQYF.

This chain uses TRBV3-1 (or the pseudogene TRBV3-2) with TRBJ2-1; TRBD2 agrees at 8 bases. Germline CDR1 LGHDT, CDR2 YNNKEL (reference sequence). The CDR3 has 17 residues. With V trimmed by 3 bases and J by 7 bases, 14 bases remained unmatched. The CDR3 protein is CASSQFGGTSGGNEQFF. In nucleotides, the CDR3 is TGTGCCAGCAGCCAGTTCGGGGGCACTAGCGGAGGGAATGAGCAGTTCTTC.

V is TRBV9 and J is TRBJ2-7; D not certain. V lost 0 bases, J lost 6 bases, and 10 bases lay in between. Per the germline V gene, CDR1 is SGDLS and CDR2 is YYNGEE. The CDR3 is 13 amino acids. CDR3 protein: CASSVEAGTEQYF. The DNA for the CDR3 is TGTGCCAGCAGCGTAGAGGCAGGAACCGAGCAGTACTTC.

The V and J genes are TRBV9 and TRBJ1-5; D ambiguous. Germline values: CDR1 SGDLS, CDR2 YYNGEE. The CDR3 length is 15 residues. Trimming pared 4 bases from V and 0 bases from J, leaving 11 bases between. The CDR3 nucleotides are TGTGCCAGCAGCAGAGGGCAGGTTAGCAATCAGCCCCAGCATTTT. As protein: CASSRGQVSNQPQHF.

The chain has TRBV7-8 and TRBJ2-2; D possibly corresponds to TRBD2 (6 bases). CDR1 and CDR2 (germline): SGHVS, FQNEAQ. V shed 3 bases and J shed 2 bases, with 10 bases lying between them. The CDR3 runs 15 residues. The CDR3 here is CASSLGRPNTGELFF. The CDR3 nucleotides are TGTGCCAGCAGCTTGGGGAGGCCCAACACCGGGGAGCTGTTTTTT.

This clone appeared a single time. The chain has TRBV6-2 or TRBV6-3 and TRBJ1-2, with TRBD1 identical over 7 bases. The CDR3 contains 13 residues. The V gene's germline CDR1 is MNHEY and CDR2 SVGEGT. J gave up 4 bases and V 6 bases, and 5 bases lay outside the gene matches. The CDR3 sequence: CASSLTGPYGYTF. As DNA, the CDR3 is TGTGCCAGCAGCCTGACAGGGCCCTATGGCTACACCTTC.

The rearrangement uses TRBV28 and TRBJ2-3; a weak D match, TRBD2 (5 bases). The V gene lost 2 bases and the J gene lost 4 bases, with 10 bases spanning the gap. Germline V gene sequence: CDR1 MDHEN, CDR2 SYDVKM. The CDR3 runs 14 residues. CDR3 in DNA: TGTGCCAGCAGTTTAGAGGGAGTAGCAGATACGCAGTATTTT. Protein: CASSLEGVADTQYF.

In DNA, the CDR3 is TGTGCCAGCAGCCCCCCGGGACAGGCCACAGATACGCAGTATTTT. This translates into CASSPPGQATDTQYF. This rearrangement joins TRBV11-2 to TRBJ2-3; 8 positions match TRBD1. This CDR3 is built from 15 residues. V trimming: 5 bases; J trimming: 2 bases; junction bases outside the gene matches: 6. CDR1 SGHAT and CDR2 FQNNGV come from the germline V gene.

The CDR3 spells CASSMGQGGYGYTF. CDR3 sequence (DNA): TGTGCCAGTAGTATGGGACAGGGAGGCTATGGCTACACCTTC. The chain employs TRBV19 and TRBJ1-2; TRBD1 aligns across 9 bases. V trimming: 3 bases; J trimming: 4 bases; junction bases outside the gene matches: 3. The CDR3 sequence is 14 residues long. The germline V gene encodes CDR1 LNHDA and CDR2 SQIVND (reference sequence).

The chain is built from TRBV10-3 and TRBJ2-6; 14 positions match TRBD2. J lost 0 bases, V lost 0 bases, and 7 bases had no gene match. The CDR3 is 21 residues long. Looked up from germline, CDR1 is ENHRY and CDR2 is SYGVKD. For the CDR3, the DNA is TGTGCCATCAGTGAGTCGGGACTAGCGGGAGCCCTGAGCTCTGGGGCCAACGTCCTGACTTTC. Protein sequence: CAISESGLAGALSSGANVLTF.

This clone was observed a few times. The CDR3 loop is CASSQAAGGGGELFF. CDR3 bases: TGTGCCAGCAGCCAAGCAGCGGGAGGGGGCGGGGAGCTGTTTTTT. This chain connects TRBV3-1 (or the pseudogene TRBV3-2) to TRBJ2-2, with TRBD2 matching 10 bases. Germline lookup yields CDR1 LGHDT and CDR2 YNNKEL (reference sequence). With 1 base clipped from V and 7 bases from J, the junction kept 3 bases outside the gene matches. This CDR3 spans 15 amino acids.

The V gene is TRBV6-1, the J gene TRBJ1-2; the match to TRBD1 covers 8 bases. The CDR3 is 13 residues long. V lost 5 bases, J lost 7 bases, and 6 bases stayed unmatched. Germline V gene sequence: CDR1 MNHNS, CDR2 SASEGT. Written as DNA, the CDR3 is TGTGCCAGCAGTACCGGACAGGGCCCTGGCTACACCTTC. Amino acid sequence: CASSTGQGPGYTF.

The chain uses TRBV7-9 and TRBJ2-7; possibly TRBD2 for D (6 bases). V was pared by 5 bases and J by 4 bases, with 21 bases between. Germline CDR1 SEHNR, CDR2 FQNEAQ (reference sequence). The CDR3 is 16 residues long. The CDR3 region is CASSGHEDGGNYEQYF. The CDR3, as DNA: TGTGCCAGCAGCGGACATGAGGATGGAGGGAATTACGAGCAGTACTTC.

This chain joins TRBV3-1 (or the pseudogene TRBV3-2) and TRBJ1-2; D is unresolved. Germline V CDR1 and CDR2: LGHDT, YNNKEL (reference sequence). The CDR3 spans 16 residues. V shed 0 bases and J shed 5 bases, with 16 bases lying between them. CDR3 in amino acids: CASSQEGLLPPYGYTF. Here the CDR3 DNA reads TGTGCCAGCAGCCAAGAGGGCCTCCTGCCTCCGTATGGCTACACCTTC.

The chain recombines TRBV9 with TRBJ2-2, with TRBD2 matching 9 bases. The CDR3 spans 16 residues. V was pared by 2 bases and J by 2 bases, with 4 bases of the junction left unmatched. Germline assignment: CDR1 SGDLS and CDR2 YYNGEE. The DNA of the CDR3 is TGTGCCAGCAGCGTTACTAGCGGGCTTAACACCGGGGAGCTGTTTTTT. It translates to CASSVTSGLNTGELFF.

Turning to this clone: Relative to the germline gene, one junction end is altered; a read error may explain this. The CDR3 sequence is CAGRWTESYNEQFF. The CDR3 nucleotides read TGTGCCGGCAGGTGGACAGAATCCTACAATGAGCAGTTCTTC. The chain carries TRBV2 and TRBJ2-1; TRBD1 might be the D (6 bases). CDR3 length equals 14 residues. Per germline, CDR1 SNHLY and CDR2 FYNNEI. Combining the CDR3 with reference TRBV2 and TRBJ2-1 gives the whole variable domain EPEVTQTPSHQVTQMGQEVILRCVPISNHLYFYWYRQILGQKVEFLVSFYNNEISEKSEIFDDQFSVERPDGSNFTLKIRSTKLEDSAMYFCAGRWTESYNEQFFGPGTRLTVL.

The chain has TRBV5-4 and TRBJ2-3; D is possibly TRBD2 (5 bases). CDR3 length: 14 residues. CDR1 SGHNT and CDR2 YYREEE come from the germline V gene (reference sequence). The V end was cut by 3 bases, the J end by 1 base, with 9 bases between. The CDR3 DNA follows: TGTGCCAGCAGCTCTAGCCAGGGCACAGATACGCAGTATTTT. Translating it yields CASSSSQGTDTQYF.

Only a few counts were recorded for this clone. The CDR3 region has the DNA TGTGCCAGTAGTATAGAGGCAGGGCGAAGGCCCCAGCATTTT. This gives the protein CASSIEAGRRPQHF. The chain uses TRBV19 and TRBJ1-5, with D possibly TRBD1 on 5 matching bases. Trimming stripped 0 bases from V and 9 bases from J, with 12 bases between. The CDR3 is 14 residues long. Germline CDR1 LNHDA, CDR2 SQIVND (reference sequence).

This rearrangement joins TRBV30 to TRBJ2-1; D perhaps matches TRBD2 (5 bases). With 4 bases removed from V and 0 bases from J, the gap between germline ends came to 16 bases. This CDR3 spans 16 amino acids. The germline V gene encodes CDR1 GTSNPN and CDR2 SVGIG (reference sequence). The CDR3: CAWIPGGRISYNEQFF. The CDR3 DNA follows: TGTGCCTGGATACCCGGAGGCCGTATCTCCTACAATGAGCAGTTCTTC.